This record concerns one T cell receptor (beta chain) sequence. The sample belongs to a study of technical replicates of blood from a few donors. Some clones are missing from TCRdb's copy, which holds only in-frame ones; the method was immunoSEQ multiplex PCR. The repertoire holds about 100,000 clones, with nearly 96% as singletons. With V trimmed by 0 bases and J by 6 bases, 13 bases remained unmatched. The germline V gene has CDR1 ENHRY and CDR2 SYGVKD. This CDR3 has 18 amino acids. The chain has TRBV10-3 and TRBJ2-1, with TRBD2 matching 8 bases. This clonotype was sampled from a human donor in good health. The sequenced material came from T cells isolated from PBMCs. CDR3 nucleotides: TGTGCCATCAGTGAGTCCTTAGGACTAGCCCAAGACCCCAATGAGCAGTTCTTC. It yields the protein CAISESLGLAQDPNEQFF.